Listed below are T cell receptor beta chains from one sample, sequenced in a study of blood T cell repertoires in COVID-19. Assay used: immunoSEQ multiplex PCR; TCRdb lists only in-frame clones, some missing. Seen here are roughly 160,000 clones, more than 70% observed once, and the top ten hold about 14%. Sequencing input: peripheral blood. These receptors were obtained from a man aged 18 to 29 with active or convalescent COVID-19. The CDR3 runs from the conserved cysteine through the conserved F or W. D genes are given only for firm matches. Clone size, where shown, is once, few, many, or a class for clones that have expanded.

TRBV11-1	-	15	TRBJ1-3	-	TGTGCCAGCAGCCGACTCGCGTTCTCTGGAAACACCATATATTTT	CASSRLAFSGNTIYF
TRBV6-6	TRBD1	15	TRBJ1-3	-	TGTGCCAGCAGTTACGGGACAGGCGCTGGAAACACCATATATTTT	CASSYGTGAGNTIYF
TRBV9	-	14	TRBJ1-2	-	TGTGCCAGCAGCGCCCCAGGGGTTCCCTATGGCTACACCTTC	CASSAPGVPYGYTF
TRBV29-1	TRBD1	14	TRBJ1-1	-	TGCAGCGTTGATTTGGGACAGGCTAACACTGAAGCTTTCTTT	CSVDLGQANTEAFF
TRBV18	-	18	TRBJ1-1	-	TGTGCCAGCTCACTCAATGCCTTAGTGTACAGGGTGAACACTGAAGCTTTCTTT	CASSLNALVYRVNTEAFF
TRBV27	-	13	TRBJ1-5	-	TGTGCCAGCAGTTTCGGAATGAGGCAGCCCCAGCATTTT	CASSFGMRQPQHF
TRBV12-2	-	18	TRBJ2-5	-	TGTGCAAGTCGCCCGAAGTTTGCGGGCGGGAGGGTCCGGGAGACCCAGTACTTC	CASRPKFAGGRVRETQYF
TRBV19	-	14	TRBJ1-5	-	TGTGCCAGTAGTGGCAGGGTAGGCAATCAGCCCCAGCATTTT	CASSGRVGNQPQHF
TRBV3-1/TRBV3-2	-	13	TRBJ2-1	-	TGTGCCTCAATGACTAGGGGTGGCAATGAGCAGTTCTTC	CASMTRGGNEQFF
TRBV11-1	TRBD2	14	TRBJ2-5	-	TGTGCCAGCAGCCCGGGGGGTGAAGAAGAGACCCAGTACTTC	CASSPGGEEETQYF
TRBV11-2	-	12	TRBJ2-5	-	TGTGCCAGCAGGGGGCAGGGAGAGACCCAGTACTTC	CASRGQGETQYF
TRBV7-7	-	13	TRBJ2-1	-	TGTGCTAGCAGCTTATCAGGGAACAATGAGCAGTTCTTC	CASSLSGNNEQFF
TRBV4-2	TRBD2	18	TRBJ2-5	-	TGTGCCAGCAGCCAAGAACTAGCGGGAGGGATGTACCAAGAGACCCAGTACTTC	CASSQELAGGMYQETQYF
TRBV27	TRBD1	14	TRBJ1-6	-	TGTGCCAGCAGTGGGGGGACAGGCCTCTCACCCCTCCACTTT	CASSGGTGLSPLHF
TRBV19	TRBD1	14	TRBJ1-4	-	TGTGCCAGTAGACAGACAGGGTCAGATGAAAAACTGTTTTTT	CASRQTGSDEKLFF
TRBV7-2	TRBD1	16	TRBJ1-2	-	TGTGCCAGCAGCCCCCGTGTAGTGGGACAGAACTATGGCTACACCTTC	CASSPRVVGQNYGYTF
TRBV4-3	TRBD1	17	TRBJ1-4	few	TGCGCCAGCAGCCAATACCGGGGGACAGGCACTAATGAAAAACTGTTTTTT	CASSQYRGTGTNEKLFF
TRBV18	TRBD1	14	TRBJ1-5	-	TGTGCCAGCTCGGGGCAGGGGGGAGGTCAGCCCCAGCATTTT	CASSGQGGGQPQHF
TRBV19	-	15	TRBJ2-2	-	TGTGCCAGTAGTATACAGGGTGGGGGACACGGGGAGCTGTTTTTT	CASSIQGGGHGELFF
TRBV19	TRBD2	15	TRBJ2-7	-	TGTGCCAGTAGTAATGGACTAGCGGATTACTACGAGCAGTACTTC	CASSNGLADYYEQYF
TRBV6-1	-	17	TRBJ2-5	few	TGTGCCAGCCGTGCAGGGGTTAGGCCCCGGGGTTCGGAGACCCAGTACTTC	CASRAGVRPRGSETQYF
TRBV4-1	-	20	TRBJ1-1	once	TGCGCCAGCAGCCAAGGGGGAACTCCCAACCTACCAGAGGGGAACACTGAAGCTTTCTTT	CASSQGGTPNLPEGNTEAFF
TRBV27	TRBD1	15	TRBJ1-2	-	TGTGCCAGCAGTTTATCGATGTACAGGGGGCTAGGCTACACCTTC	CASSLSMYRGLGYTF
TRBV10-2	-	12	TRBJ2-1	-	TGCGCCAGCAGCGACAGGTCCGCGGAGCAGTTCTTC	CASSDRSAEQFF
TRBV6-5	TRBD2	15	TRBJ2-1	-	TGTGCCAGCAGTTACTCGACTAGCGGGGACACGAAGCAGTTCTTC	CASSYSTSGDTKQFF
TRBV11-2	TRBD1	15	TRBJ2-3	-	TGTGCCAGCAGTCCACAGGGGGGTGGCACAGATATGCAGTATTTT	CASSPQGGGTDMQYF
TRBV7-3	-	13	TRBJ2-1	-	TGTGCCAGCAGCACGCGAGGGGGCAATGAGCAGTTCTTC	CASSTRGGNEQFF
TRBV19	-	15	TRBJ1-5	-	TGTGCCAGTAGTCCCAGGGGAAGAGGCAATCAGCCCCAGCATTTT	CASSPRGRGNQPQHF
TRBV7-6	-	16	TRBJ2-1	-	TGTGCCAGCAGCTTAGTGCCGGGAGAAGGCTACAATGAGCAGTTCTTC	CASSLVPGEGYNEQFF
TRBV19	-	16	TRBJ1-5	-	TGTGCCAGTAGTACCCCCTTGGTTAGTCGCAATCAGCCCCAGCATTTT	CASSTPLVSRNQPQHF
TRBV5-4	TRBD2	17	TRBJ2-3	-	TGTGCCAGCAGCTTGGGATGGGTAGCGGGGATCACAGATACGCAGTATTTT	CASSLGWVAGITDTQYF
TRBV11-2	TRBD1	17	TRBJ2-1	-	TGTGCCAGCAGCTACAGACCGGGACAGGGGCGTTTTTATGAGCAGTTCTTC	CASSYRPGQGRFYEQFF
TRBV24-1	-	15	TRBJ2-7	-	TGTGCCCGGAAAAACAGGATTTTCATAGGCTACGAGCAGTACTTC	CARKNRIFIGYEQYF